Below are 26 T cell receptor beta chains sequenced from a single sample in a study of T cells in Graves' hyperthyroidism and ophthalmopathy. Amplified TCR beta CDR3 regions came from RNA transcripts. The TCR CDR3 first-round RT-PCR relied on the HTBI primer set. TCRdb reanalysed the multiplex PCR reads using MiXCR and keeps one entry per CDR3 protein. The profile covers roughly 130,000 distinct CDR3 sequences, with around 20% appearing a single time and roughly 73% taken by the ten largest. The specimen sequenced was blood. The origin of the receptors is a woman in her 50s with Graves' hyperthyroidism that later progressed to Graves' ophthalmopathy.

This clonotype was counted a few times. The chain joins TRBV7-9 to TRBJ2-1, with D hard to call. Trimming removed 3 bases at V and 4 bases at J, with 7 bases between. CDR1 and CDR2 (germline): SEHNR, FQNEAQ (reference sequence). The length of the CDR3 is 13 residues. CDR3 DNA sequence: TGTGCCAGCAGCTTTAGGGAATACAATGAGCAGTTCTTC. It encodes CASSFREYNEQFF.

The chain has TRBV10-3 and TRBJ1-2; D gene ambiguous. Germline CDR1 reads ENHRY; CDR2 reads SYGVKD. Trimming removed 6 bases from V and 2 bases from J, with 10 bases in between. This CDR3 comprises 13 residues. The CDR3 region is CAISLRTNYGYTF. CDR3 DNA sequence: TGTGCCATCAGCCTCCGGACGAACTATGGCTACACCTTC.

Regarding this clonotype: This sequence may be a read error, since a much larger clone differs from it by one base. This sequence joins TRBV28 and TRBJ1-1; 8 bases fit TRBD1. Germline CDR1 MDHEN, CDR2 SYDVKM. The CDR3 consists of 13 residues. V lost 2 bases to trimming and J lost 10 bases; unmatched junction nucleotides: 6. The CDR3 region has the DNA TGTGCCAGCAGTTTAGACAGGGGACTAGGAGCTTTCTTT. It encodes CASSLDRGLGAFF.

The rearrangement links TRBV20-1 to TRBJ2-3; TRBD2 aligns across 13 bases. The CDR3 loop spans 18 amino acids. The germline V gene has CDR1 DFQATT and CDR2 SNEGSKA (reference sequence). J was trimmed by 3 bases and V by 3 bases; bases with no gene match: 12. The CDR3 bases are TGCAGTGCTAGTGGGCCGGGACTAGCGGGGATAAGAACAGATACGCAGTATTTT. Protein product: CSASGPGLAGIRTDTQYF.

The chain carries TRBV19 and TRBJ2-3; D call uncertain. The germline CDR1 and CDR2 sequences are LNHDA and SQIVND (reference sequence). The CDR3 loop spans 12 amino acids. Trimming removed 5 bases at V and 4 bases at J, with 7 bases between. The CDR3: CASSAFADTQYF. The CDR3 DNA reads TGTGCCAGTAGTGCCTTCGCAGATACGCAGTATTTT.

This clonotype was found many times. CDR3 nucleotide sequence: TGTGCCAGCAGTCCCCCGGGAGCCCCCTACGAGCAGTACTTC. Translating it yields CASSPPGAPYEQYF. The rearrangement uses TRBV6-2 or TRBV6-3 and TRBJ2-7; D perhaps matches TRBD2 (6 bases). The CDR3 spans 14 residues. Germline lookup yields CDR1 MNHEY and CDR2 SVGEGT. V lost 5 bases to trimming and J lost 2 bases, with 13 bases between them.

This clonotype was seen many times. V is TRBV2 and J is TRBJ2-7; TRBD1 is a possible D gene (5 bases). The CDR3 covers 12 residues. Trimming stripped 4 bases from V and 4 bases from J, with 8 bases between. Germline lookup yields CDR1 SNHLY and CDR2 FYNNEI. DNA of the CDR3: TGTGCCAGCAGTGCACAGGTTTACGAGCAGTACTTC. Its translation: CASSAQVYEQYF.

This clonotype was found many times. The V call is TRBV3-1, the J call TRBJ2-1, with 12 bases lining up with TRBD2. Trimming cost V 6 bases and J 6 bases; bases outside gene matches: 6. CDR3 size: 15 residues. Per germline, CDR1 LGHDT and CDR2 YNNKEL (reference sequence). The CDR3 region has the DNA TGTGCCAGCAGATTACTAGCGGGAGGTGCCAATGAGCAGTTCTTC. This translates into CASRLLAGGANEQFF.

The CDR3 coding sequence is TGTGCCAGTAGCACAACCGGGACCGCGAGTGGCGAGCAGTACTTC. Translating gives CASSTTGTASGEQYF. The J gene is TRBJ2-7, the V gene TRBV19, with D possibly called TRBD1 or TRBD2 (5 bases each). The CDR3 extends over 15 amino acids. V was shortened by 6 bases and J by 6 bases, with 21 bases between the two germline ends. Looked up from germline, CDR1 is LNHDA and CDR2 is SQIVND (reference sequence).

The rearrangement links TRBV7-9 to TRBJ1-4; 9 bases agree with TRBD1. The CDR3 is 14 amino acids. After removal of 5 bases from V and 5 bases from J, the junction contained 3 bases not matched to a gene. Germline CDR1 is SEHNR and CDR2 is FQNEAQ (reference sequence). CDR3 sequence reads: CASSAGQGNEKLFF. CDR3 nucleotide sequence: TGTGCCAGCAGCGCGGGACAGGGAAATGAAAAACTGTTTTTT. Together with reference TRBV7-9 and TRBJ1-4, the CDR3 gives the full variable domain: DTGVSQNPRHKITKRGQNVTFRCDPISEHNRLYWYRQTLGQGPEFLTYFQNEAQLEKSRLLSDRFSAERPKGSFSTLEIQRTEQGDSAMYLCASSAGQGNEKLFFGSGTQLSVL.

This clonotype occurred many times. This chain uses TRBV18 with TRBJ1-2, with a weak D call TRBD1 (5 bases). V dropped 3 bases and J dropped 8 bases, with 10 bases sitting between them. The CDR3 spans 12 residues. Germline V gives CDR1 KGHSH, CDR2 LQKENI. This chain's CDR3 is CASSPAGSGYTF. The CDR3 bases are TGTGCCAGCTCACCCGCAGGGAGCGGCTACACCTTC. Full variable domain (missing parts from reference TRBV18 and TRBJ1-2): NAGVMQNPRHLVRRRGQEARLRCSPMKGHSHVYWYRQLPEEGLKFMVYLQKENIIDESGMPKERFSAEFPKEGPSILRIQQVVRGDSAAYFCASSPAGSGYTFGSGTRLTVV.

This clonotype was seen at least ten times. The chain recombines TRBV18 with TRBJ1-2, with TRBD1 identical over 9 bases. The junction had 9 bases not matched to a gene; V was cut back by 8 bases and J by 8 bases. The CDR3 contains 13 residues. CDR1 is KGHSH, CDR2 LQKENI, per germline. The CDR3 DNA sequence: TGTGCCAGCAGCCCGGACAGGGGATACGGCTACACCTTC. It is translated as CASSPDRGYGYTF.

Only one count was recorded for this clonotype. V and J are TRBV29-1 and TRBJ2-6, with D perhaps TRBD2 (5 bases). Germline CDR1 reads SQVTM; CDR2 reads ANQGSEA. The V end was cut by 5 bases, the J end by 1 base, with 9 bases between. The CDR3 runs to 14 residues. The CDR3 DNA reads TGCAGCGTTACGACGGGATCTGGGGCCAACGTCCTGACTTTC. This encodes CSVTTGSGANVLTF.

This clonotype was recorded at least ten times. V gene TRBV29-1 combines with J gene TRBJ2-1; 12 bases agree with TRBD1. The CDR3 length is 12 residues. In germline, CDR1 is SQVTM, CDR2 ANQGSEA. The CDR3 reads CGGGQGANEQFF. The CDR3 DNA sequence: TGCGGTGGGGGACAGGGGGCCAATGAGCAGTTCTTC.

The table lists this clonotype with many counts. The chain combines TRBV5-1 with TRBJ1-6; 7 positions match TRBD1. This CDR3 has 14 residues. V trimming: 4 bases; J trimming: 5 bases; junction bases outside the gene matches: 3. Germline V gene sequence: CDR1 SGHRS, CDR2 YFSETQ. CDR3 region: CASSVGGNNSPLHF. CDR3 DNA sequence: TGCGCCAGCAGCGTAGGGGGCAATAATTCACCCCTCCACTTT.

This clonotype was picked up many times. The chain recombines TRBV6-2 or TRBV6-3 with TRBJ1-1; D remains unclear. Trimming shortened V by 4 bases and J by 6 bases, and 12 bases separated the two germline ends. This CDR3 is built from 13 residues. From germline, CDR1 is MNHEY and CDR2 SVGEGT. CDR3 loop: CASSLSRRSEAFF. The CDR3, as DNA: TGTGCCAGCAGTTTAAGTCGACGGTCTGAAGCTTTCTTT.

This clonotype was picked up a small number of times. J is TRBJ2-5 and V is TRBV6-1; TRBD2 matches 9 bases. The CDR3 sequence is 16 residues long. Germline V gene data show CDR1 as MNHNS and CDR2 as SASEGT. V was clipped by 7 bases and J by 1 base; unmatched bases: 10. The CDR3 is CASIKIAGDFQETQYF. CDR3 in DNA: TGTGCCAGCATTAAGATAGCGGGAGATTTCCAAGAGACCCAGTACTTC.

This clonotype was counted at least ten times. The chain joins TRBV6-2 or TRBV6-3 to TRBJ2-5, with D perhaps being TRBD1 or TRBD2 (5 bases each). The CDR3 sequence is 14 residues long. Germline V gives CDR1 MNHEY, CDR2 SVGEGT. V dropped 6 bases and J dropped 5 bases, with 16 bases sitting between them. The CDR3 spells CASRGRTGRETQYF. The CDR3 bases are TGTGCCAGCAGGGGTCGGACGGGACGGGAGACCCAGTACTTC.

This clonotype has a count of ten or more. The chain has TRBV12-3 or TRBV12-4 and TRBJ2-5; TRBD1 aligns across 9 bases. The CDR3 spans 14 residues. V lost 5 bases and J lost 5; bases outside the gene matches: 6. The CDR3: CASSGTGRGETQYF. Here the CDR3 DNA reads TGTGCCAGCAGTGGGACAGGGAGAGGGGAGACCCAGTACTTC.

This clonotype was counted between two and nine times. The chain uses TRBV20-1 and TRBJ1-2; D is ambiguous. Trimming shortened V by 3 bases and J by 6 bases, and 2 bases separated the two germline ends. CDR1 DFQATT and CDR2 SNEGSKA come from the germline V gene (reference sequence). This CDR3 is built from 9 residues. CDR3 nucleotide sequence: TGCAGTGCTAGGAATGGCTACACCTTC. Translated: CSARNGYTF.

The chain couples TRBV5-1 to TRBJ1-5, with no clear D. The germline CDR1 and CDR2 sequences are SGHRS and YFSETQ. V was cut by 0 bases and J by 6 bases, with 7 bases left in between. This CDR3 region has 13 residues. The CDR3 DNA sequence: TGCGCCAGCAGCTTGGTCGCGGGTCAGCCCCAGCATTTT. It is translated as CASSLVAGQPQHF.

This clonotype has a count of ten or more. The gene calls are TRBV3-1 and TRBJ1-2; D possibly corresponds to TRBD1 (5 bases). CDR3 length: 13 residues. Germline V gene data show CDR1 as LGHDT and CDR2 as YNNKEL (reference sequence). Deletions cut 4 bases from V and 6 bases from J, with 12 bases between. The CDR3 region is CASSPPGTDGYTF. As DNA, the CDR3 is TGTGCCAGCAGCCCCCCTGGGACGGATGGCTACACCTTC.

At least ten counts were recorded for this clonotype. V is TRBV7-9 and J is TRBJ2-1; tentative D call: TRBD1 (5 bases). Germline values: CDR1 SEHNR, CDR2 FQNEAQ (reference sequence). The CDR3 loop spans 16 amino acids. Trimming removed 4 bases from V and 0 bases from J, with 13 bases in between. CDR3 protein: CASSSWAGPSYNEQFF. CDR3 nucleotides: TGTGCCAGCAGCTCATGGGCAGGGCCCTCCTACAATGAGCAGTTCTTC. The whole variable domain, filled in from reference TRBV7-9 and TRBJ2-1, reads DTGVSQNPRHKITKRGQNVTFRCDPISEHNRLYWYRQTLGQGPEFLTYFQNEAQLEKSRLLSDRFSAERPKGSFSTLEIQRTEQGDSAMYLCASSSWAGPSYNEQFFGPGTRLTVL.

The chain has TRBV6-5 and TRBJ1-5; no clear D gene. The CDR3 is made up of 15 amino acids. Per germline, CDR1 MNHEY and CDR2 SVGAGI. Trimming removed 2 bases from V and 0 bases from J, with 8 bases in between. In DNA form, the CDR3 reads TGTGCCAGCAGTTACGCAGACACTAGCAATCAGCCCCAGCATTTT. It codes for CASSYADTSNQPQHF.

This clonotype occurred a few times. A much larger clone differs from this one at a single base, so this may be a read error. CDR3 region: CSASTGGYDEQFF. CDR3 sequence (DNA): TGCAGTGCTAGCACAGGGGGCTACGATGAGCAGTTCTTC. This chain connects TRBV20-1 to TRBJ2-1, with TRBD1 identical over 9 bases. Germline-derived CDR1 and CDR2 are DFQATT and SNEGSKA (reference sequence). The CDR3 consists of 13 residues.

This clonotype was picked up many times. The rearrangement links TRBV11-2 to TRBJ2-7; possibly TRBD1 for D (6 bases). The CDR3 contains 14 residues. From germline, CDR1 is SGHAT and CDR2 FQNNGV. V was pared by 3 bases and J by 1 base, with 10 bases between. The CDR3 is CASSFVQGSYEQYF. CDR3 DNA sequence: TGTGCCAGCAGCTTTGTACAGGGATCCTACGAGCAGTACTTC. Looking up the rest from reference TRBV11-2 and TRBJ2-7 gives the full variable domain: EAGVAQSPRYKIIEKRQSVAFWCNPISGHATLYWYQQILGQGPKLLIQFQNNGVVDDSQLPKDRFSAERLKGVDSTLKIQPAKLEDSAVYLCASSFVQGSYEQYFGPGTRLTVT.